These 30 T cell receptor beta chains share one sample of origin, sequenced in a study of T cell repertoires in cytomegalovirus infection. In TCRdb, the reads were re-called with MiXCR into one record per CDR3 protein. The sample yields roughly 120,000 distinct CDR3 sequences, over 9.5% seen once. These TCRs' antigens remain unknown. What was sequenced was PBMCs, sequenced either directly or after in vitro stimulation (not recorded which). Receptor source: a human donor in good health (CMV status not recorded). Some clones in this sample may be carry-over from other donors' samples.

The rearrangement uses TRBV6-2 or TRBV6-3 and TRBJ2-3; D gene ambiguous. Trimming pared 6 bases from V and 9 bases from J, leaving 10 bases between. The germline CDR1 and CDR2 sequences are MNHEY and SVGEGT. The CDR3 loop spans 11 amino acids. The CDR3 sequence is CASSRTSTQYF. CDR3 sequence (DNA): TGTGCCAGCAGCCGAACGAGCACGCAGTATTTT.

This clonotype was picked up many times. This chain connects TRBV7-9 to TRBJ1-1; 8 nucleotides match TRBD1. Germline CDR1 and CDR2: SEHNR and FQNEAQ (reference sequence). The junction had 9 bases not matched to a gene; V was cut back by 7 bases and J by 5 bases. This CDR3 comprises 14 residues. CDR3 nucleotides: TGTGCCAGCACCCCCGACAGGGGATGGACTGAAGCTTTCTTT. Translating gives CASTPDRGWTEAFF.

This clonotype was detected only a few times. CDR3 coding DNA: TGTGCCAGCAGCCCGACTAGCGTCAACGAGCAGTACGTC. It is translated as CASSPTSVNEQYV. V usage is TRBV7-9 and J usage is TRBJ2-7; TRBD2 aligns across 8 bases. The V segment lost 5 bases and the J segment 5 bases; nucleotides outside the gene matches: 5. The CDR3 is made up of 13 amino acids. Germline V CDR1 and CDR2: SEHNR, FQNEAQ (reference sequence).

Many counts were recorded for this clonotype. This chain connects TRBV7-2 to TRBJ2-5; D unclear. Germline loops: CDR1 SGHTA, CDR2 FQGNSA. The CDR3 is 13 residues long. The ends were cut back, 0 bases at V and 5 bases at J, with 7 bases in the middle. CDR3 nucleotide sequence: TGTGCCAGCAGCTTAGCTGCTAAGGAGACCCAGTACTTC. This translates into CASSLAAKETQYF.

This clonotype was observed at least ten times. This sequence joins TRBV7-2 and TRBJ2-1; 8 bases line up with TRBD2. The CDR3 covers 19 residues. Unmatched junction bases numbered 16, after V lost 2 bases and J lost 4 bases. Germline-derived CDR1 and CDR2 are SGHTA and FQGNSA. CDR3 sequence reads: CASSLPDRRLALNYNEQFF. The CDR3 DNA follows: TGTGCCAGCAGCTTACCTGACCGACGACTAGCGCTAAATTACAATGAGCAGTTCTTC.

The chain recombines TRBV7-2 with TRBJ2-5; D gene uncertain. Trimming shortened V by 1 base and J by 7 bases, and 10 bases separated the two germline ends. Germline assignment: CDR1 SGHTA and CDR2 FQGNSA. The CDR3 consists of 13 residues. The CDR3 DNA reads as TGTGCCAGCAGCTTAGGCTACGGCGGGACCCAGTACTTC. It encodes CASSLGYGGTQYF.

This clonotype was observed many times. The CDR3: CAISAVRMNTEAFF. The CDR3 coding sequence is TGTGCCATCAGTGCCGTGAGGATGAACACTGAAGCTTTCTTT. The rearrangement links TRBV10-3 to TRBJ1-1, with D unresolved. The CDR3 totals 14 residues. The germline CDR1 and CDR2 sequences are ENHRY and SYGVKD. Trimming pared 4 bases from V and 0 bases from J, leaving 9 bases between.

The chain employs TRBV30 and TRBJ2-1; the match to TRBD2 covers 7 bases. This CDR3 is 13 amino acids long. The ends lost 0 bases at V and 7 bases at J; junction bases unmatched: 3. Germline V gene sequence: CDR1 GTSNPN, CDR2 SVGIG (reference sequence). The CDR3 region is CAWSVRGSNEQFF. The DNA of the CDR3 is TGTGCCTGGAGTGTACGCGGGAGTAATGAGCAGTTCTTC.

The rearrangement joins TRBV6-2 or TRBV6-3 to TRBJ1-5; the D is unclear. The ends were cut back, 8 bases at V and 4 bases at J, with 15 bases in the middle. Germline CDR1 reads MNHEY; CDR2 reads SVGEGT. The CDR3 contains 14 residues. The DNA for the CDR3 is TGTGCCAGCGAAGTCGCGGATGGGAATCAGCCCCAGCATTTT. Its protein is CASEVADGNQPQHF.

This clonotype has at least ten counts. This rearrangement joins TRBV11-3 to TRBJ2-1; 7 bases are a match to TRBD2. CDR3 size: 13 residues. CDR1 is SGHNT and CDR2 is YENEEA in the germline V gene. With 8 bases clipped from V and 2 bases from J, the junction kept 3 bases outside the gene matches. The CDR3 bases are TGTGCCAGCGGGAGGGGCACCTACAATGAGCAGTTCTTC. Translation gives CASGRGTYNEQFF.

This clonotype turned up a few times. The V call is TRBV27, the J call TRBJ2-5, with D perhaps matching TRBD2 (6 bases). The CDR3 runs 16 residues. Trimming removed 4 bases from V and 7 bases from J, with 22 bases in between. Germline CDR1 is MNHEY and CDR2 is SMNVEV (reference sequence). The CDR3 loop reads CASSSHRREDEGTQYF. The CDR3 DNA is TGTGCCAGCAGTTCCCATAGGAGGGAGGACGAAGGGACCCAGTACTTC.

This clonotype was counted many times. The V and J genes are TRBV23-1 and TRBJ1-2; TRBD1 matches 7 bases. Being an ORF, TRBV23-1 has a function that is uncertain. This CDR3 contains 18 residues. The V gene end was trimmed by 0 bases and the J gene end by 8 bases; junction bases not matched to a gene: 18. The CDR3 bases are TGCGCCAGCAGTCAATCGTCGGTCAGGGGGAGGGATGAAGGGGGCTACACCTTC. It encodes CASSQSSVRGRDEGGYTF.

This clonotype showed up many times. V and J are TRBV4-3 and TRBJ2-1; D perhaps matches TRBD2 (6 bases). The V gene's germline CDR1 is LGHNA and CDR2 YSLEER. The CDR3 is made up of 17 amino acids. The V and J ends lost 1 base and 6 bases respectively, with 19 bases between them. CDR3 sequence reads: CASSQGRTTLSPNEQFF. Here the CDR3 DNA reads TGCGCCAGCAGCCAAGGCCGGACTACCTTATCTCCCAATGAGCAGTTCTTC.

In this sample, this clonotype turned up a few times. The genes are TRBV7-2 and TRBJ1-1, with D perhaps TRBD1 (5 bases). V was cut by 3 bases and J by 1 base, with 12 bases left in between. The germline gives CDR1 SGHTA, CDR2 FQGNSA. The CDR3 consists of 15 residues. The chain's CDR3 is CASSLGGLSNTEAFF. Written as DNA, the CDR3 is TGTGCCAGCAGCTTGGGGGGGTTGTCGAACACTGAAGCTTTCTTT.

This clonotype has more than one count but fewer than ten. The rearrangement links TRBV12-3 or TRBV12-4 to TRBJ2-2; D gene uncertain. The CDR3 is 12 residues long. The ends were cut back, 2 bases at V and 7 bases at J, with 5 bases in the middle. CDR3: CASSLHHGELFF. Here the CDR3 DNA reads TGTGCCAGCAGTTTACACCACGGGGAGCTGTTTTTT.

Only a few counts were recorded for this clonotype. The rearrangement joins TRBV11-3 to TRBJ2-1; tentatively, D is TRBD2 (6 bases). The length of the CDR3 is 13 residues. The V end was cut by 5 bases, the J end by 6 bases, with 11 bases between. Germline V CDR1 and CDR2: SGHNT, YENEEA. The CDR3 reads CASSQGLLNEQFF. The CDR3 DNA is TGTGCCAGCAGCCAGGGACTTCTCAATGAGCAGTTCTTC.

This clonotype was detected a few times. The rearrangement joins TRBV2 to TRBJ2-7; the D gene is possibly TRBD1 (6 bases). Trimming took 2 bases from V and 2 from J, leaving 16 bases between them. CDR3 length: 16 residues. CDR1 SNHLY and CDR2 FYNNEI come from the germline V gene. This chain's CDR3 is CASSEPGQGPPYEQYV. The CDR3 DNA reads as TGTGCCAGCAGTGAACCCGGGCAGGGGCCCCCCTACGAGCAGTACGTC.

This clonotype came up many times. The V gene is TRBV9, the J gene TRBJ2-3, with TRBD2 identical over 9 bases. In germline, CDR1 is SGDLS, CDR2 YYNGEE. CDR3 length equals 15 residues. After removal of 0 bases from V and 4 bases from J, the junction contained 3 bases not matched to a gene. The CDR3: CASSVVAGGSDTQYF. Here the CDR3 DNA reads TGTGCCAGCAGCGTAGTGGCGGGAGGGTCAGATACGCAGTATTTT.

In its sample, this clonotype was seen many times. This chain links TRBV7-2 with TRBJ1-4; 7 bases fit TRBD1. Germline values: CDR1 SGHTA, CDR2 FQGNSA. The CDR3 runs 12 residues. V dropped 8 bases and J dropped 8; count of bases not matched to a gene: 5. The CDR3 DNA reads as TGTGCCAGCGGGACAGTAGGGGAAAAACTGTTTTTT. As protein: CASGTVGEKLFF.

The chain employs TRBV28 and TRBJ1-4; D perhaps matches TRBD1 (6 bases). In germline, CDR1 is MDHEN, CDR2 SYDVKM. V was trimmed by 8 bases and J by 8 bases, leaving 18 bases between them. This CDR3 is 14 amino acids long. The CDR3 bases are TGTGCCAGCCAAAGGGGGGGACTGTCCGAAAAACTGTTTTTT. Amino acid sequence: CASQRGGLSEKLFF. The variable domain in full, with the rest retrieved from reference TRBV28 and TRBJ1-4, is DVKVTQSSRYLVKRTGEKVFLECVQDMDHENMFWYRQDPGLGLRLIYFSYDVKMKEKGDIPEGYSVSREKKERFSLILESASTNQTSMYLCASQRGGLSEKLFFGSGTQLSVL.

This clonotype was counted ten times or more. The chain combines TRBV7-9 with TRBJ1-2; TRBD1 is a possible D gene (5 bases). V was clipped by 2 bases and J by 5 bases, with 6 bases between them. Germline loops: CDR1 SEHNR, CDR2 FQNEAQ (reference sequence). The CDR3 has 12 amino acids. CDR3 nucleotide sequence: TGTGCCAGCAGCTTACGGGGGTATGGCTACACCTTC. Its translation: CASSLRGYGYTF.

This clonotype was counted at least ten times. The gene calls are TRBV12-5 and TRBJ2-1; 7 nucleotides line up with TRBD1. The CDR3 contains 14 residues. Germline V gene lookup returns CDR1 LGHNT and CDR2 FRNRAP. With 8 bases clipped from V and 0 bases from J, the junction kept 4 bases outside the gene matches. The DNA for the CDR3 is TGTGCTAGTTTCGAGGGGGCCTCCTACAATGAGCAGTTCTTC. It encodes CASFEGASYNEQFF.

About this clonotype: A much larger clone differs from this one at a single base, so this may be a read error. The rearrangement links TRBV7-9 to TRBJ2-7; D unclear. Trimming took off 0 bases at V and 3 bases at J, with 12 bases between the two ends. The CDR3 consists of 15 residues. Germline V gives CDR1 SEHNR, CDR2 FQNEAQ (reference sequence). CDR3 sequence reads: CASSLAGWIYYEQYV. CDR3 nucleotide sequence: TGTGCCAGCAGCTTAGCGGGCTGGATATACTACGAGCAGTACGTC.

Many counts were recorded for this clonotype. This chain connects TRBV6-2 or TRBV6-3 to TRBJ2-1; D call uncertain. V was trimmed by 8 bases and J by 0 bases, leaving 14 bases between them. This CDR3 has 15 amino acids. Per germline, CDR1 MNHEY and CDR2 SVGEGT. The CDR3 nucleotides are TGTGCCAGCGTAAATCCTAGAAGCTCCTACAATGAGCAGTTCTTC. The encoded protein is CASVNPRSSYNEQFF.

The chain combines TRBV24-1 with TRBJ1-2, with D hard to call. Trimming pared 5 bases from V and 8 bases from J, leaving 8 bases between. Germline CDR1 and CDR2: KGHDR and SFDVKD. The length of the CDR3 is 11 residues. The CDR3 region is CATSVDGGYTF. CDR3 nucleotide sequence: TGTGCCACCAGTGTCGACGGAGGCTACACCTTC.

V and J are TRBV6-1 and TRBJ1-1; the D gene is possibly TRBD1 (5 bases). Germline V gene lookup returns CDR1 MNHNS and CDR2 SASEGT. This CDR3 is 15 amino acids long. Trimming took 2 bases from V and 4 from J, leaving 14 bases between them. CDR3 bases: TGTGCCAGCAGTGAAATTGGTCTTAGGGGCACTGAAGCTTTCTTT. Its translation: CASSEIGLRGTEAFF.

The V and J genes are TRBV6-2 or TRBV6-3 and TRBJ1-1; D ambiguous. V was trimmed by 5 bases and J by 7 bases, leaving 8 bases between them. Germline loops: CDR1 MNHEY, CDR2 SVGEGT. CDR3 length: 11 residues. This CDR3 is CASSRLGEAFF. The CDR3 DNA reads as TGTGCCAGCAGTCGACTTGGTGAAGCTTTCTTT.

This clonotype showed up many times. The gene calls are TRBV14 and TRBJ1-1; TRBD1 aligns across 9 bases. Looked up from germline, CDR1 is SGHDN and CDR2 is FVKESK. CDR3 length: 18 amino acids. With 2 bases clipped from V and 0 bases from J, the junction kept 10 bases outside the gene matches. CDR3 sequence (DNA): TGTGCCAGCAGCCAAAACCCAGGACAGGGGATAATGAACACTGAAGCTTTCTTT. This translates into CASSQNPGQGIMNTEAFF.

This clonotype came up many times. V is TRBV7-2 and J is TRBJ2-7; the match to TRBD2 covers 7 bases. J was trimmed by 2 bases and V by 0 bases; bases with no gene match: 7. There are 16 residues in the CDR3. Per germline, CDR1 SGHTA and CDR2 FQGNSA. The CDR3 DNA is TGTGCCAGCAGCTTAGCGGGAGGGTACCGGACCTACGAGCAGTACTTC. Amino acids: CASSLAGGYRTYEQYF. Using reference TRBV7-2 and TRBJ2-7 for the parts outside the CDR3, the full variable domain is GAGVSQSPSNKVTEKGKDVELRCDPISGHTALYWYRQSLGQGLEFLIYFQGNSAPDKSGLPSDRFSAERTGGSVSTLTIQRTQQEDSAVYLCASSLAGGYRTYEQYFGPGTRLTVT.

This clonotype has just a few counts. The rearrangement joins TRBV5-4 to TRBJ2-7; 8 bases match TRBD2. Germline lookup yields CDR1 SGHNT and CDR2 YYREEE (reference sequence). This CDR3 spans 16 amino acids. V was clipped by 2 bases and J by 4 bases; unmatched bases: 11. The CDR3 nucleotides read TGTGCCAGCAGCTTCGGGGGGGTAGCAGGAGCTTACGAGCAGTACGTC. Translating gives CASSFGGVAGAYEQYV.